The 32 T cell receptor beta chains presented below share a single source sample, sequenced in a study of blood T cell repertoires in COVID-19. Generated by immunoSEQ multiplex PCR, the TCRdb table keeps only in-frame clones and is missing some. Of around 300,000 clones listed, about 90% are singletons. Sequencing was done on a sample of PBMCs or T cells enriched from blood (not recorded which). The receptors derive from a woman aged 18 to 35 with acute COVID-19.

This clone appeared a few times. This chain's CDR3 is CASSTLGQRGTEAFF. DNA for the CDR3: TGTGCCAGTAGTACCCTGGGACAGAGGGGCACTGAAGCTTTCTTT. The chain couples TRBV19 to TRBJ1-1; 7 nucleotides line up with TRBD1. Germline loops: CDR1 LNHDA, CDR2 SQIVND (reference sequence). V was clipped by 4 bases and J by 4 bases; unmatched bases: 9. This CDR3 contains 15 residues. Combining the CDR3 with reference TRBV19 and TRBJ1-1 gives the whole variable domain DGGITQSPKYLFRKEGQNVTLSCEQNLNHDAMYWYRQDPGQGLRLIYYSQIVNDFQKGDIAEGYSVSREKKESFPLTVTSAQKNPTAFYLCASSTLGQRGTEAFFGQGTRLTVV.

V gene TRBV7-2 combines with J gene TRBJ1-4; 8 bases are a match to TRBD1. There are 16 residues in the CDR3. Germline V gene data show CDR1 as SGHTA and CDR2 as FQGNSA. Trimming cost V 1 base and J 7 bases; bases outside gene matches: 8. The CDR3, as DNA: TGTGCCAGCAGCTTAGGGCAACAGGGGGTCGGTGAAAAACTGTTTTTT. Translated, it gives CASSLGQQGVGEKLFF.

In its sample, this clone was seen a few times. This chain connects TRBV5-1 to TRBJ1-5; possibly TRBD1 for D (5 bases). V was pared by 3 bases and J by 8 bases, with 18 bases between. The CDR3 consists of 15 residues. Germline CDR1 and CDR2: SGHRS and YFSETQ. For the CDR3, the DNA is TGCGCCAGCAGCTGGGGGGGTATACCACTGGAGCCCCAGCATTTT. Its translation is CASSWGGIPLEPQHF.

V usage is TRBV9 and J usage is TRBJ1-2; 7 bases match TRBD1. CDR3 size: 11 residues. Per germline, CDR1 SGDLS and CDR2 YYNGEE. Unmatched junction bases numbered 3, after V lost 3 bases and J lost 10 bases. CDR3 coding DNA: TGTGCCAGCAGCGCGGACAGGTACTACACCTTC. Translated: CASSADRYYTF.

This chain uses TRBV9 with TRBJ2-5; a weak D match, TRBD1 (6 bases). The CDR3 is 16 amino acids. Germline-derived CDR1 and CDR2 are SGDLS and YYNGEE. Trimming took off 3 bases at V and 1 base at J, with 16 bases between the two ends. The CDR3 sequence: CASSAKDQGLQETQYF. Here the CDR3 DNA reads TGTGCCAGCAGCGCAAAAGACCAGGGGCTCCAAGAGACCCAGTACTTC.

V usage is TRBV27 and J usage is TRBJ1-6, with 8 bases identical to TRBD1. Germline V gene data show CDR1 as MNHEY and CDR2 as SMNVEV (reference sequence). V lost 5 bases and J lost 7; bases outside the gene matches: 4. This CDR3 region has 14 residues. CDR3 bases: TGTGCCAGCAGTACGACAGGGGCAAATTCACCCCTCCACTTT. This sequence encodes CASSTTGANSPLHF.

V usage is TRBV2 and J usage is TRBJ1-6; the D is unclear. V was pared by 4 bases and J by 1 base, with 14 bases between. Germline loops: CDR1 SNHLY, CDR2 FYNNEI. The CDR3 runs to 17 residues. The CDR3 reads CASSGTSWGSYNSPLHF. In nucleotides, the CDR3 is TGTGCCAGCAGTGGGACTTCGTGGGGTTCCTATAATTCACCCCTCCACTTT.

CDR3 loop: CASSSRTGVNIQYF. The CDR3 DNA sequence: TGTGCCAGCAGTTCGAGGACAGGGGTTAACATTCAGTACTTC. This chain links TRBV27 with TRBJ2-4; 9 bases map to TRBD1. The CDR3 runs to 14 residues. CDR1 and CDR2 from the germline V gene are MNHEY and SMNVEV (reference sequence). V trimming: 4 bases; J trimming: 7 bases; junction bases outside the gene matches: 5.

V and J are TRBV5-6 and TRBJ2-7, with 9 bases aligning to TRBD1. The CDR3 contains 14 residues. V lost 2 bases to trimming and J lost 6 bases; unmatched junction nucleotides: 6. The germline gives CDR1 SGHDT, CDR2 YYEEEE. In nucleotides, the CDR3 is TGTGCCAGCAGCTTCCCGGACAGGGGTGGCGAGCAGTACTTC. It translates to CASSFPDRGGEQYF.

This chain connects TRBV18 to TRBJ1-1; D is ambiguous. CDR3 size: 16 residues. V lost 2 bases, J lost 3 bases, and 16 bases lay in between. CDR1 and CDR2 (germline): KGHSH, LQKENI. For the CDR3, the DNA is TGTGCCAGCTCACCAAGGTTATCCGACAAGTACACTGAAGCTTTCTTT. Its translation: CASSPRLSDKYTEAFF.

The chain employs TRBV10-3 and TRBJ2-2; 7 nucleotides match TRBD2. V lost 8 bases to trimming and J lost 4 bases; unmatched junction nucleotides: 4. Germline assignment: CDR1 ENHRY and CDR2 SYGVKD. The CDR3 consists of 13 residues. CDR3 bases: TGTGCCATCGCGGGAGAAAGCACCGGGGAGCTGTTTTTT. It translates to CAIAGESTGELFF.

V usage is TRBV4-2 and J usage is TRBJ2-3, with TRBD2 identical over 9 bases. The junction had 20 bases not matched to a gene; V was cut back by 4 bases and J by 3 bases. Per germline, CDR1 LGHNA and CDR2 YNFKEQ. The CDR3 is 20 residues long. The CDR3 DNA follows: TGTGCCAGCAGCCCAAGGAGTTTCGTGGCTAGCGGGGTTGTGACAGATACGCAGTATTTT. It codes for CASSPRSFVASGVVTDTQYF.

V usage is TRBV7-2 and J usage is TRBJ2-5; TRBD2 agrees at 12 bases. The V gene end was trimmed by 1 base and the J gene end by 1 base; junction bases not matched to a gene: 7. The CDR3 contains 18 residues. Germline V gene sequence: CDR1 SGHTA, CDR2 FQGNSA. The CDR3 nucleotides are TGTGCCAGCAGCTTAGTTGGAGCTAGCGGGAGGGCCCAAGAGACCCAGTACTTC. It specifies CASSLVGASGRAQETQYF.

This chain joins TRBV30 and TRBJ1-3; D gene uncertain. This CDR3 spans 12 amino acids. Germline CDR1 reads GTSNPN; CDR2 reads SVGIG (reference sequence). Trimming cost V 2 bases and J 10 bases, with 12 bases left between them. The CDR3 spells CAWSLAWETIYF. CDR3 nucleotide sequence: TGTGCCTGGAGTCTAGCATGGGAGACCATATATTTT.

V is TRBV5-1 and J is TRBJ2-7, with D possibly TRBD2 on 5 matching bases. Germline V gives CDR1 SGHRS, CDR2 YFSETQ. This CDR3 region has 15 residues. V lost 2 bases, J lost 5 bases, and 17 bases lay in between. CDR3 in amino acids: CASSFGLGEVHEQYF. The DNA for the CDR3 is TGCGCCAGCAGCTTCGGACTGGGAGAGGTGCACGAGCAGTACTTC.

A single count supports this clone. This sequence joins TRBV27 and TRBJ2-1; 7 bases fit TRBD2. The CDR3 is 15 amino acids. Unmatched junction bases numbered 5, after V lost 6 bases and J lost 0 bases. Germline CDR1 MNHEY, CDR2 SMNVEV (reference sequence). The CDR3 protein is CASSTWDYSYNEQFF. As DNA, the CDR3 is TGTGCCAGCAGCACCTGGGACTACTCCTACAATGAGCAGTTCTTC.

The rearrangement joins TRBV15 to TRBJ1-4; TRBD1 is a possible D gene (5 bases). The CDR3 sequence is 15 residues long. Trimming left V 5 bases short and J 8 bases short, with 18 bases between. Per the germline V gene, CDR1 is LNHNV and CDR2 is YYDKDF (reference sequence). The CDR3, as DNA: TGTGCCACCAGCGTGCAACGGGGGGGAACCGAAAAACTGTTTTTT. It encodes CATSVQRGGTEKLFF.

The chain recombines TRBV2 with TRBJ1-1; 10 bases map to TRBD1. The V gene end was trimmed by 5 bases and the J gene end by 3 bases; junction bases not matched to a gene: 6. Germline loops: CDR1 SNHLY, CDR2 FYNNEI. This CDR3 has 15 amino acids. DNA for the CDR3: TGTGCCAGCAGTATGGGACAGGGGCTTTACACTGAAGCTTTCTTT. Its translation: CASSMGQGLYTEAFF. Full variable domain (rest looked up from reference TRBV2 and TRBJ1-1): EPEVTQTPSHQVTQMGQEVILRCVPISNHLYFYWYRQILGQKVEFLVSFYNNEISEKSEIFDDQFSVERPDGSNFTLKIRSTKLEDSAMYFCASSMGQGLYTEAFFGQGTRLTVV.

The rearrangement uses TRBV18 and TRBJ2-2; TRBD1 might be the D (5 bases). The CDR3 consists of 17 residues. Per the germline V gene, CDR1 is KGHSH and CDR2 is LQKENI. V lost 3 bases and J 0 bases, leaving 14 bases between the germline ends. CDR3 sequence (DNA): TGTGCCAGCTCACCTCTGTCTGGGGCGTCGAACACCGGGGAGCTGTTTTTT. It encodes CASSPLSGASNTGELFF.

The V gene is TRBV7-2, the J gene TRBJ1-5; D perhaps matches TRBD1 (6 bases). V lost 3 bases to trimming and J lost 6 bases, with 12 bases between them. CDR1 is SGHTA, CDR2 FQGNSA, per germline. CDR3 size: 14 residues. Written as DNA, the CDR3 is TGTGCCAGCAGCTTGGGCGGGGGCGGTCAGCCCCAGCATTTT. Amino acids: CASSLGGGGQPQHF.

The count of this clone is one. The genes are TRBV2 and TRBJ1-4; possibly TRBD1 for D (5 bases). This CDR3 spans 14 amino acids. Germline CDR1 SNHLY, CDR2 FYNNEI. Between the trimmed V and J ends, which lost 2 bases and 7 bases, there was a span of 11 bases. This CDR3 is CASSEQGRAEKLFF. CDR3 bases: TGTGCCAGCAGTGAACAGGGAAGGGCTGAAAAACTGTTTTTT.

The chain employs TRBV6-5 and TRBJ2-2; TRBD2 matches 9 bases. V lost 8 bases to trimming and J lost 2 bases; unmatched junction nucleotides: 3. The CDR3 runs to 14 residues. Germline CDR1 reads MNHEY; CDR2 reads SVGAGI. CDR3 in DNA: TGTGCCAGCGAGCGGGAGGTTAACACCGGGGAGCTGTTTTTT. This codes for CASEREVNTGELFF.

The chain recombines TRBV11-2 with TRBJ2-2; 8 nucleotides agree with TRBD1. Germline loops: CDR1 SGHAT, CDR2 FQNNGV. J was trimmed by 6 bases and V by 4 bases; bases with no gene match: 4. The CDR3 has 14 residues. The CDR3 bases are TGTGCCAGCAGCTCGACAGGGGTTCCCGGGGAGCTGTTTTTT. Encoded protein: CASSSTGVPGELFF.

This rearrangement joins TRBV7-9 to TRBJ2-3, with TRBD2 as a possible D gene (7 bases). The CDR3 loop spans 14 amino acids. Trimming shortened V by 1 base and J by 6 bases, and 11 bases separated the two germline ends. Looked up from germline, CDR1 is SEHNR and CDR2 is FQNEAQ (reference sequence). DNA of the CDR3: TGTGCCAGCAGCTTAGACAGGGAGGGTGATACGCAGTATTTT. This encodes CASSLDREGDTQYF.

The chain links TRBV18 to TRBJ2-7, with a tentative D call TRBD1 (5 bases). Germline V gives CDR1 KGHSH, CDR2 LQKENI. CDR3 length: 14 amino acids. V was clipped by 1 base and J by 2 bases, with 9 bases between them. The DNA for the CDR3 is TGTGCCAGCTCACCACAGGGGTTCGCCTACGAGCAGTACTTC. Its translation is CASSPQGFAYEQYF.

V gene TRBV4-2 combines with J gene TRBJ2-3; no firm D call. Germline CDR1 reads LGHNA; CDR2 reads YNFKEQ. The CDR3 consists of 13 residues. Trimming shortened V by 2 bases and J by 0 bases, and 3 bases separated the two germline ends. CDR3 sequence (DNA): TGTGCCAGCAGCCAACTCAGCACAGATACGCAGTATTTT. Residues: CASSQLSTDTQYF.

This CDR3 is CASSPLTSGANTEAFF. The CDR3, as DNA: TGTGCCAGCTCACCACTCACCTCAGGGGCGAACACTGAAGCTTTCTTT. The rearrangement uses TRBV18 and TRBJ1-1; D is perhaps TRBD1 (6 bases). CDR1 KGHSH and CDR2 LQKENI come from the germline V gene. This CDR3 is built from 16 residues. V was cut by 1 base and J by 1 base, with 13 bases left in between. The complete variable domain, with remaining parts taken from reference TRBV18 and TRBJ1-1, reads NAGVMQNPRHLVRRRGQEARLRCSPMKGHSHVYWYRQLPEEGLKFMVYLQKENIIDESGMPKERFSAEFPKEGPSILRIQQVVRGDSAAYFCASSPLTSGANTEAFFGQGTRLTVV.

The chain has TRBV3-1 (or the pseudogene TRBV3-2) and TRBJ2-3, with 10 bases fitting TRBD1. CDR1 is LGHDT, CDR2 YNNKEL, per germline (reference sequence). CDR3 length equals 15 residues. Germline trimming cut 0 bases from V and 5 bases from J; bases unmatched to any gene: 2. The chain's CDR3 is CASSQEWDRGDTQYF. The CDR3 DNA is TGTGCCAGCAGCCAAGAATGGGACAGGGGAGATACGCAGTATTTT.

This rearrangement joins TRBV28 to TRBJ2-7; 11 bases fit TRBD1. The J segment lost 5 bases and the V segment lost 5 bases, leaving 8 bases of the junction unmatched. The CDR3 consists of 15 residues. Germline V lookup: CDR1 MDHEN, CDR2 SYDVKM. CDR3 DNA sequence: TGTGCCAGCAGTCCCGGGGACAGGGGGTGGGACGAGCAGTACTTC. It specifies CASSPGDRGWDEQYF.

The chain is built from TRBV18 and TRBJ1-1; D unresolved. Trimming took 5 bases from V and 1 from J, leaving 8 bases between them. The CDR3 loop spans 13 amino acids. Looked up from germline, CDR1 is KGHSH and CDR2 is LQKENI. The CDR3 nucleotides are TGTGCCAGCTCAGAGGGCGCGAACACTGAAGCTTTCTTT. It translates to CASSEGANTEAFF.

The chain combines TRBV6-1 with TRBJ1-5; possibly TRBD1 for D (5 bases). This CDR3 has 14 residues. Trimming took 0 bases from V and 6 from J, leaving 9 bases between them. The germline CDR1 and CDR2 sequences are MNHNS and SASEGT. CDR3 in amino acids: CASSEAQAGQPQHF. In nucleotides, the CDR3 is TGTGCCAGCAGTGAAGCACAGGCAGGTCAGCCCCAGCATTTT.

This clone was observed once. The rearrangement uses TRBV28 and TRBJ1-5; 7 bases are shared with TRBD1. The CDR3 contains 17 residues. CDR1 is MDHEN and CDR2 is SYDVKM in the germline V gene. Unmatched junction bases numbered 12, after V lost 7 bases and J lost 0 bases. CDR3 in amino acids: CASTLEGTVHSNQPQHF. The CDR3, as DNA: TGTGCCAGCACCTTGGAAGGGACAGTTCATAGCAATCAGCCCCAGCATTTT.